These 8 T cell receptor beta chains share one sample of origin, sequenced in a study of CD8 T cells in Susac syndrome. RNA, at about 0.5 to 1 ug, was reverse transcribed with random hexamers. TCRdb reprocessed the immunoSEQ multiplex PCR reads via MiXCR and lists one record per CDR3 protein. This sample has about 150,000 distinct CDR3 sequences; around 92% occur once, and the top ten carry around 0.079%. The material sequenced was CD4+ T cells from PBMCs. These TCRs come from a human donor in good health.

The chain combines TRBV3-1 with TRBJ2-1, with TRBD2 identical over 11 bases. The CDR3 covers 16 residues. Trimming removed 2 bases from V and 4 bases from J; junction bases left unmatched: 4. Looked up from germline, CDR1 is LGHDT and CDR2 is YNNKEL (reference sequence). CDR3 sequence: CASSQQGTSGYNEQFF. The CDR3 nucleotides read TGTGCCAGCAGCCAACAGGGGACTAGCGGATACAATGAGCAGTTCTTC.

The J gene is TRBJ1-1, the V gene TRBV18, with D unclear. From germline, CDR1 is KGHSH and CDR2 LQKENI. The V end lost 2 bases, the J end lost 1 base, and 11 bases lay between the germline ends. CDR3 length equals 15 residues. CDR3 sequence: CASSPWISGNTEAFF. The CDR3 bases are TGTGCCAGCTCACCATGGATTTCTGGGAACACTGAAGCTTTCTTT.

The J gene is TRBJ1-1, the V gene TRBV23-1; 9 positions match TRBD1. TRBV23-1 is known as an ORF, though its function is uncertain. The CDR3 contains 15 residues. The V and J ends lost 3 bases and 6 bases, in that order; junction bases with no gene match: 8. The CDR3 spells CASSHLDRGAAEAFF. For the CDR3, the DNA is TGCGCCAGCAGTCATTTGGACAGGGGAGCCGCTGAAGCTTTCTTT.

On this clonotype itself: One end of the junction varies from germline; a read error may be responsible. This chain joins TRBV29-1 and TRBJ2-1, with D perhaps TRBD2 (5 bases). From germline, CDR1 is SQVTM and CDR2 ANQGSEA. The CDR3 is 15 residues long. The CDR3 loop reads CSVEGAAALYIEQFF. Here the CDR3 DNA reads TGCAGCGTTGAAGGAGCAGCGGCCCTTTACATTGAGCAGTTCTTC.

The chain couples TRBV7-2 to TRBJ2-5, with 9 bases lining up with TRBD1. Germline trimming cut 1 base from V and 5 bases from J; bases unmatched to any gene: 5. Germline CDR1 is SGHTA and CDR2 is FQGNSA. CDR3 length: 15 amino acids. CDR3 bases: TGTGCCAGCAGCTTAGGGGGACAGGGAAGGGAGACCCAGTACTTC. This gives the protein CASSLGGQGRETQYF. Together with reference TRBV7-2 and TRBJ2-5, the CDR3 gives the full variable domain: GAGVSQSPSNKVTEKGKDVELRCDPISGHTALYWYRQSLGQGLEFLIYFQGNSAPDKSGLPSDRFSAERTGGSVSTLTIQRTQQEDSAVYLCASSLGGQGRETQYFGPGTRLLVL.

The J gene is TRBJ2-3, the V gene TRBV19, with D possibly matching TRBD1 (5 bases). Germline V gene lookup returns CDR1 LNHDA and CDR2 SQIVND (reference sequence). V lost 3 bases, J lost 0 bases, and 7 bases lay in between. The CDR3 has 14 amino acids. Here the CDR3 reads CASSMTVSTDTQYF. CDR3 DNA: TGTGCCAGTAGTATGACAGTTAGCACAGATACGCAGTATTTT. The entire variable domain, with the rest obtained from reference TRBV19 and TRBJ2-3, is as follows: DGGITQSPKYLFRKEGQNVTLSCEQNLNHDAMYWYRQDPGQGLRLIYYSQIVNDFQKGDIAEGYSVSREKKESFPLTVTSAQKNPTAFYLCASSMTVSTDTQYFGPGTRLTVL.

The chain combines TRBV4-3 with TRBJ2-3; the D gene could be TRBD1 or TRBD2 (5 bases each). With 5 bases removed from V and 7 bases from J, the gap between germline ends came to 19 bases. The CDR3 loop spans 15 amino acids. Per the germline V gene, CDR1 is LGHNA and CDR2 is YSLEER. CDR3 in DNA: TGCGCCAGCAGCTTCGGGACCGCGGCGTCGAATACGCAGTATTTT. Its protein product is CASSFGTAASNTQYF.

The V gene is TRBV7-9, the J gene TRBJ2-7; 9 bases align to TRBD2. The CDR3 loop spans 19 amino acids. Germline CDR1 SEHNR, CDR2 FQNEAQ (reference sequence). V lost 5 bases, J lost 0 bases, and 17 bases stayed unmatched. The CDR3 sequence is CASSPDGASGTYSSYEQYF. In DNA, the CDR3 is TGTGCCAGCAGCCCTGACGGGGCTAGCGGGACGTATAGCTCCTACGAGCAGTACTTC.